Below are 26 T cell receptor beta chains sequenced from a single sample in a study of T cell clonality in common variable immunodeficiency. General study points: Fewer deletions and N-nucleotide insertions were reportedly seen in common variable immunodeficiency TCR beta sequences.

Clones were sequenced by immunoSEQ multiplex PCR, and TCRdb holds only the in-frame ones, with some missing. Recorded here are some 14,000 clones, none singletons. These receptors' targets are unknown. The sample taken for sequencing was peripheral blood mononuclear cells. The receptors come from a human donor with common variable immunodeficiency.

This clone is medium-sized by share. The read ends 3 residues shy of where the CDR3 ends; the end is completed using the germline J gene. This sample also contains other DNA sequences that code for the same CDR3. The chain has TRBV20-1 and TRBJ1-6; 10 nucleotides agree with TRBD1. The CDR3 loop spans 15 amino acids. V dropped 2 bases and J dropped 9; count of bases not matched to a gene: 7. From germline, CDR1 is DFQATT and CDR2 SNEGSKA (reference sequence). This chain's CDR3 is CSARKGTGETSPLHF. The CDR3 DNA, read in part, is TGCAGTGCTAGAAAAGGGACAGGGGAGACTTCACCC.

The DNA read from the CDR3 is TGTGCCAGCAGCGCAGACATCATT. It translates to CASSADII. The CDR3 in full is CASSADIIQYF. This chain connects TRBV7-9 to TRBJ2-4; D is ambiguous. Read data end 3 residues before the CDR3 end; the end is taken from the germline J gene. Trimming cost V 5 bases and J 9 bases, with 8 bases left between them. Germline CDR1 reads SEHNR; CDR2 reads FQNEAQ (reference sequence). CDR3 length equals 11 residues.

In the case of this clone: The read terminates 3 residues before the CDR3 end, so the remaining end is supplied by the germline J gene. V and J are TRBV18 and TRBJ2-3; D remains ambiguous. The germline V gene encodes CDR1 KGHSH and CDR2 LQKENI. V was cut by 3 bases and J by 4 bases, with 5 bases left in between. This CDR3 is built from 12 residues. CDR3 DNA (partial): TGTGCCAGCTCACCTGGCCCAGATACG. Its translation is CASSPGPDT. The CDR3, in full, reads CASSPGPDTQYF.

The CDR3 bases that were read are TGTGCCAGTAGTGGGACAGTACTACTCTCTGGAAACACC. Translated, it gives CASSGTVLLSGNT. The entire CDR3 protein reads CASSGTVLLSGNTIYF. The chain joins TRBV19 to TRBJ1-3, with 7 positions matching TRBD1. The observed sequence ends 3 residues before the CDR3 terminus, with the missing tail filled in from the germline J gene. This CDR3 has 16 residues. CDR1 is LNHDA and CDR2 is SQIVND in the germline V gene (reference sequence). Trimming removed 5 bases from V and 0 bases from J; junction bases left unmatched: 7. Drawing the rest from reference TRBV19 and TRBJ1-3, the complete variable domain is DGGITQSPKYLFRKEGQNVTLSCEQNLNHDAMYWYRQDPGQGLRLIYYSQIVNDFQKGDIAEGYSVSREKKESFPLTVTSAQKNPTAFYLCASSGTVLLSGNTIYFGEGSWLTVV.

Notes on this clone: The read gets to within 3 residues of the CDR3 end, and the germline J gene fills in the rest. The rearrangement links TRBV13 to TRBJ2-3; 7 bases agree with TRBD2. The CDR3 has 15 residues. Germline trimming cut 2 bases from V and 1 base from J; bases unmatched to any gene: 3. CDR1 PRHDT and CDR2 FYEKMQ come from the germline V gene (reference sequence). The CDR3 here is CASSLMGGGTDTQYF. The covered CDR3 bases are TGTGCCAGCAGCTTAATGGGGGGGGGCACAGATACG.

In its sample, this clone was seen a few times. The read halts 3 residues ahead of the CDR3 end, with the missing end drawn from the germline J gene. J is TRBJ1-1 and V is TRBV7-9, with a tentative D call TRBD1 (6 bases). Trimming took off 6 bases at V and 0 bases at J, with 14 bases between the two ends. Germline CDR1 reads SEHNR; CDR2 reads FQNEAQ (reference sequence). The CDR3 contains 15 residues. Incomplete CDR3 DNA: TGTGCCAGCAGGGCAGGGGCAGGAATGAACACTGAA. Its translation: CASRAGAGMNTE. The entire CDR3 protein reads CASRAGAGMNTEAFF.

This chain's CDR3 is CASSSRTGNTEAFF. The DNA read from the CDR3 is TGTGCCAGCAGCTCAAGGACAGGGAACACTGAA. The genes are TRBV7-2 and TRBJ1-1; 7 nucleotides align to TRBD1. The read falls 3 residues short of the CDR3 end, and the missing part is taken from the germline J gene. The CDR3 is 14 residues long. The V gene's germline CDR1 is SGHTA and CDR2 FQGNSA. The ends lost 4 bases at V and 1 base at J; junction bases unmatched: 3.

A few counts support this clone. With the read ending 3 residues before the CDR3 end, the germline J gene is used to fill in that end. The rearrangement joins TRBV19 to TRBJ2-1; 7 nucleotides line up with TRBD1. CDR3 length: 13 residues. Germline loops: CDR1 LNHDA, CDR2 SQIVND (reference sequence). With 7 bases clipped from V and 7 bases from J, the junction kept 7 bases outside the gene matches. CDR3 sequence reads: CASITNRGNEQFF. The sequenced part of the CDR3 DNA is TGTGCCAGTATTACCAACAGGGGTAATGAG.

This clone was detected a few times. The read terminates 3 residues ahead of where the CDR3 ends, so the germline J gene completes it. This chain joins TRBV7-9 and TRBJ1-4; 9 nucleotides align to TRBD1. V shed 5 bases, J shed 8 bases, and the junction held 9 bases outside the gene matches. Germline lookup yields CDR1 SEHNR and CDR2 FQNEAQ (reference sequence). The length of the CDR3 is 15 residues. The covered CDR3 bases are TGTGCCAGCAGCCATCCGGGACAGGGTGACGAAAAA. Its translation: CASSHPGQGDEK. The CDR3 in full is CASSHPGQGDEKLFF.

About this clone itself: The CDR3 end is not reached by the read, which stops 3 residues before it; the germline J gene fills it in. The chain has TRBV7-6 and TRBJ1-1; maybe TRBD1 (5 bases). Trimming removed 1 base at V and 1 base at J, with 16 bases between. CDR1 is SGHVS, CDR2 FNYEAQ, per germline. This CDR3 is 17 amino acids long. Here the CDR3 reads CASSLGGGIVSNTEAFF. CDR3 bases read: TGTGCCAGCAGCTTAGGTGGGGGGATAGTATCGAACACTGAA. Using reference TRBV7-6 and TRBJ1-1 for the parts outside the CDR3, the full variable domain is GAGVSQSPRYKVTKRGQDVALRCDPISGHVSLYWYRQALGQGPEFLTYFNYEAQQDKSGLPNDRFSAERPEGSISTLTIQRTEQRDSAMYRCASSLGGGIVSNTEAFFGQGTRLTVV.

With respect to this clone: The CDR3 is cut off 3 residues early in the read; its end comes from the germline J gene. The gene calls are TRBV2 and TRBJ2-5; D might be TRBD2 (5 bases). V lost 8 bases, J lost 1 base, and 11 bases lay in between. The CDR3 is made up of 13 amino acids. Germline-derived CDR1 and CDR2 are SNHLY and FYNNEI. The DNA read from the CDR3 is TGTGCCAGCTTCGGGGTGGGCCAAGAGACC. The encoded protein is CASFGVGQET. The whole CDR3 region reads CASFGVGQETQYF.

The CDR3 region is CASSIEKGRNEKLFF. The CDR3 DNA, read in part, is TGTGCCAGTAGTATAGAAAAGGGCCGTAATGAAAAA. J is TRBJ1-4 and V is TRBV19, with D unclear. The read terminates 3 residues ahead of where the CDR3 ends, so the germline J gene completes it. CDR3 length equals 15 residues. V was cut by 0 bases and J by 4 bases, with 9 bases left in between. Germline CDR1 LNHDA, CDR2 SQIVND (reference sequence).

CDR3 DNA (partial): TGTGCCAGCAGCTCCCTAGCGGGCCCGGGGACC. Amino acids: CASSSLAGPGT. The entire CDR3 reads CASSSLAGPGTQYF. The chain has TRBV7-8 and TRBJ2-5; 8 bases map to TRBD2. The read stops 3 residues short of the end of the CDR3; the missing end is completed from the germline J gene. The CDR3 totals 14 residues. V lost 4 bases and J lost 7; bases outside the gene matches: 8. Looked up from germline, CDR1 is SGHVS and CDR2 is FQNEAQ.

This clone was seen many times. Read coverage stops 3 residues before the CDR3 terminus; the germline J gene supplies the remainder. The chain couples TRBV20-1 to TRBJ2-7; TRBD1 matches at 9 bases. Germline CDR1 and CDR2: DFQATT and SNEGSKA (reference sequence). V shed 1 base and J 4 bases; nucleotides not matched to a gene: 5. This CDR3 has 14 residues. Partial CDR3 DNA: TGCAGTGCTAGAGCACCGGGACAGGGATACGAG. This sequence encodes CSARAPGQGYE. The full CDR3 reads CSARAPGQGYEQYF.

Turning to this clone: The CDR3 extends 3 residues past the end of the read, so its final part is completed from the germline J gene. The V call is TRBV5-1, the J call TRBJ2-5; 12 bases line up with TRBD1. V was clipped by 4 bases and J by 4 bases; unmatched bases: 5. Looked up from germline, CDR1 is SGHRS and CDR2 is YFSETQ. The CDR3 covers 15 residues. The CDR3 is CASSTGQGAAETQYF. The part of the CDR3 DNA that was read is TGCGCCAGCAGCACGGGACAGGGGGCCGCAGAGACC.

This clone turned up a few times. The read stops 3 residues short of the end of the CDR3; the missing end is completed from the germline J gene. The V and J genes are TRBV18 and TRBJ1-6; TRBD1 agrees at 7 bases. In germline, CDR1 is KGHSH, CDR2 LQKENI. The CDR3 consists of 19 residues. Trimming at V came to 2 bases and at J to 0 bases, leaving 10 bases not matched to a gene. CDR3 DNA (partial): TGTGCCAGCTCACCAAAGACAGGGAGGCTAAGCTCCTATAATTCACCC. Translated: CASSPKTGRLSSYNSP. The whole CDR3 reads CASSPKTGRLSSYNSPLHF.

This clone is deemed medium-sized (0.01 to 0.1%). The DNA ends 3 residues before the CDR3 does, and the rest of the CDR3 is filled in from the germline J gene. The rearrangement links TRBV5-1 to TRBJ2-7; 9 nucleotides line up with TRBD2. The CDR3 runs 16 residues. V lost 0 bases to trimming and J lost 6 bases; unmatched junction nucleotides: 10. Germline CDR1 SGHRS, CDR2 YFSETQ. Incomplete CDR3 DNA: TGCGCCAGCAGCTTGGCCGGGCTAGCGGGGCTTAGCGAG. The encoded protein is CASSLAGLAGLSE. In full, the CDR3 reads CASSLAGLAGLSEQYF.

About this clone: The CDR3 end falls 3 residues outside the read, so it is completed with the germline J gene. This sequence joins TRBV7-8 and TRBJ2-5, with 9 bases fitting TRBD1. The CDR3 sequence is 14 residues long. CDR1 and CDR2 (germline): SGHVS, FQNEAQ. V dropped 4 bases and J dropped 2; count of bases not matched to a gene: 2. CDR3: CASSSGQGQETQYF. Incomplete CDR3 DNA: TGTGCCAGCAGCTCGGGACAGGGTCAAGAGACC.

Points on this clone: Sequencing ends 3 residues short of the CDR3 end; the germline J gene provides the rest. The same CDR3 arises from other DNA sequences in this sample as well. The chain is built from TRBV19 and TRBJ1-4; no clear D. V was pared by 4 bases and J by 0 bases, with 6 bases between. The CDR3 length is 14 residues. CDR1 LNHDA and CDR2 SQIVND come from the germline V gene (reference sequence). CDR3 residues: CASSTGATNEKLFF. CDR3 DNA, as far as it was read: TGTGCCAGTAGTACCGGTGCAACTAATGAAAAA.

This clone occurred a few times. The CDR3 goes on 3 residues after the read ends, and that part is filled in from the germline J gene. The V call is TRBV10-3, the J call TRBJ2-7; maybe TRBD1 (6 bases). Germline assignment: CDR1 ENHRY and CDR2 SYGVKD. V lost 6 bases and J lost 4, with 19 bases in between. CDR3 length: 15 amino acids. CDR3 residues: CAISEPQGSSYEQYF. The covered CDR3 bases are TGTGCCATCAGCGAACCACAGGGATCCTCTTACGAG.

This clone was seen a few times. From the germline J gene comes the end of the CDR3, since the read stops 3 residues before it. The chain recombines TRBV19 with TRBJ2-2; 8 bases fit TRBD1. V dropped 7 bases and J dropped 5; count of bases not matched to a gene: 6. The CDR3 spans 14 residues. Germline V CDR1 and CDR2: LNHDA, SQIVND (reference sequence). This CDR3 reads CASTRGQDTGELFF. The sequenced part of the CDR3 DNA is TGTGCCAGTACTCGGGGACAGGATACCGGGGAG.

Concerning this clone itself: The read terminates 3 residues ahead of where the CDR3 ends, so the germline J gene completes it. V usage is TRBV7-6 and J usage is TRBJ2-3; no definite D call. This CDR3 contains 15 residues. The germline V gene encodes CDR1 SGHVS and CDR2 FNYEAQ. Trimming pared 4 bases from V and 2 bases from J, leaving 13 bases between. The CDR3 loop is CASSSARQVTDTQYF. Incomplete CDR3 DNA: TGTGCCAGCAGCTCCGCCAGGCAGGTCACAGATACG.

This clone has just a few counts. The read gets to within 3 residues of the CDR3 end, and the germline J gene fills in the rest. This chain joins TRBV7-2 and TRBJ2-5, with D perhaps TRBD1 (6 bases). CDR3 size: 14 residues. V shed 4 bases and J shed 4 bases, with 13 bases lying between them. Germline CDR1 and CDR2: SGHTA and FQGNSA. Incomplete CDR3 DNA: TGTGCCAGCAGCTCGAGGACAGCAGCAGAGACC. This codes for CASSSRTAAET. The full CDR3 reads CASSSRTAAETQYF.

This clone was detected a few times. Read data end 3 residues before the CDR3 end; the end is taken from the germline J gene. This chain joins TRBV19 and TRBJ1-5, with D possibly TRBD1 on 5 matching bases. Germline CDR1 reads LNHDA; CDR2 reads SQIVND (reference sequence). This CDR3 spans 18 amino acids. V lost 3 bases and J 2 bases, leaving 20 bases between the germline ends. This chain's CDR3 is CASSITGAGIDRNQPQHF. The sequenced CDR3 bases are TGTGCCAGTAGTATCACTGGGGCAGGGATTGACCGCAATCAGCCC.

This clone was recorded at least ten times. The observed sequence ends 3 residues before the CDR3 terminus, with the missing tail filled in from the germline J gene. The rearrangement uses TRBV18 and TRBJ1-2, with 8 bases lining up with TRBD1. The germline V gene has CDR1 KGHSH and CDR2 LQKENI. This CDR3 is built from 14 residues. Germline trimming cut 4 bases from V and 1 base from J; bases unmatched to any gene: 2. CDR3 DNA (partial): TGTGCCAGCTCACGGGACAGGCTTAACTATGGC. It specifies CASSRDRLNYG. The full-length CDR3 reads as CASSRDRLNYGYTF.

With respect to this clone: From the germline J gene comes the end of the CDR3, since the read stops 3 residues before it. The genes are TRBV19 and TRBJ1-3, with 8 nucleotides matching TRBD1. Germline V CDR1 and CDR2: LNHDA, SQIVND (reference sequence). The CDR3 totals 16 residues. With 2 bases clipped from V and 2 bases from J, the junction kept 5 bases outside the gene matches. The CDR3 here is CASSISGQGAGNTIYF. The sequenced CDR3 bases are TGTGCCAGTAGTATATCAGGACAGGGCGCTGGAAACACC.